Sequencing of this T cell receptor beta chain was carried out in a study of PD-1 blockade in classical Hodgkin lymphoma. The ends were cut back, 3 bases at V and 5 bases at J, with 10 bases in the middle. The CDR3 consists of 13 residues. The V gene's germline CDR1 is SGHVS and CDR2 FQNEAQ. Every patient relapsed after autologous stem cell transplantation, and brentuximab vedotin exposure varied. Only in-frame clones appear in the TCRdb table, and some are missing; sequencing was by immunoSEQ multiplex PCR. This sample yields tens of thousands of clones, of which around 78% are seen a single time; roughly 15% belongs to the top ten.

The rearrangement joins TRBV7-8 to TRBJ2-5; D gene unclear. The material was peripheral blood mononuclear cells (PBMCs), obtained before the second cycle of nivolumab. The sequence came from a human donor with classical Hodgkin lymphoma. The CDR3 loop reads CASSFVPTETQYF. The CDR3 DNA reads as TGTGCCAGCAGCTTTGTCCCTACGGAGACCCAGTACTTC.